Below, 7 T cell receptor beta chains from the same sample are listed, as sequenced in a study of beta chain features in type 1 diabetes. Findings and limits, study-wide: A moderate, significant TCRB CDR3 shortening appeared in type 1 diabetes across four CD4+ subsets.

Since all of the isolated RNA was reverse transcribed, expressed TCRB transcripts were what got sequenced. Only in-frame clones appear in the TCRdb table, and some are missing; sequencing was by immunoSEQ multiplex PCR. Found here are 630,000 or so clones, around an eighth of them singletons; the top ten hold approximately 0.043%. Their antigens are not known. Input material: naive CD4+ T cells from blood. The receptors originated from a man between 18 and 35 years old with type 1 diabetes.

The V call is TRBV5-4, the J call TRBJ2-3, with D maybe TRBD2 (5 bases). Germline V lookup: CDR1 SGHNT, CDR2 YYREEE (reference sequence). With 4 bases removed from V and 1 base from J, the gap between germline ends came to 16 bases. The CDR3 loop spans 16 amino acids. The CDR3 sequence is CASSRLEEYGTDTQYF. In DNA form, the CDR3 reads TGTGCCAGCAGCCGACTGGAGGAGTACGGCACAGATACGCAGTATTTT. Full variable domain (rest looked up from reference TRBV5-4 and TRBJ2-3): ETGVTQSPTHLIKTRGQQVTLRCSSQSGHNTVSWYQQALGQGPQFIFQYYREEENGRGNFPPRFSGLQFPNYSSELNVNALELDDSALYLCASSRLEEYGTDTQYFGPGTRLTVL.

This clone appeared once. The chain uses TRBV27 and TRBJ1-1, with a tentative D call TRBD1 (5 bases). Germline CDR1 MNHEY, CDR2 SMNVEV (reference sequence). CDR3 length: 12 amino acids. Trimming removed 5 bases from V and 6 bases from J, with 10 bases in between. CDR3 in amino acids: CASSIGTAEAFF. CDR3 bases: TGTGCCAGCAGTATAGGGACGGCTGAAGCTTTCTTT.

As concerns this clone: The same CDR3 can be traced to other DNA sequences in this sample. The chain combines TRBV19 with TRBJ2-1; D remains unclear. V was pared by 2 bases and J by 2 bases, with 7 bases between. The CDR3 loop spans 14 amino acids. The germline CDR1 and CDR2 sequences are LNHDA and SQIVND (reference sequence). CDR3 sequence: CASSISPTYNEQFF. The CDR3, as DNA: TGTGCCAGTAGTATAAGCCCAACCTACAATGAGCAGTTCTTC.

This chain joins TRBV19 and TRBJ1-2; 7 bases line up with TRBD1. The CDR3 runs to 14 residues. V lost 6 bases, J lost 2 bases, and 6 bases stayed unmatched. The germline V gene has CDR1 LNHDA and CDR2 SQIVND (reference sequence). Written as DNA, the CDR3 is TGTGCCAGTAGGCGCGGGACAGCAAACTATGGCTACACCTTC. It encodes CASRRGTANYGYTF.

This chain connects TRBV7-8 to TRBJ2-7; TRBD1 is a possible D gene (5 bases). CDR3 size: 14 residues. Trimming cost V 3 bases and J 3 bases, with 12 bases left between them. In germline, CDR1 is SGHVS, CDR2 FQNEAQ. The CDR3 DNA reads TGTGCCAGCAGCTTCCTCCAAGGGGACTACGAGCAGTACTTC. Its translation: CASSFLQGDYEQYF.

The chain links TRBV7-3 to TRBJ2-5; 12 bases match TRBD2. Germline lookup yields CDR1 SGHTA and CDR2 FQGTGA. The J segment lost 5 bases and the V segment lost 1 base, leaving 8 bases of the junction unmatched. The length of the CDR3 is 17 residues. CDR3 sequence: CASSLSPLAGGHETQYF. The CDR3 nucleotides are TGTGCCAGCAGCTTAAGCCCCCTAGCGGGGGGGCATGAGACCCAGTACTTC.

This rearrangement joins TRBV29-1 to TRBJ1-2; D is undetermined. V was trimmed by 4 bases and J by 0 bases, leaving 12 bases between them. Germline V CDR1 and CDR2: SQVTM, ANQGSEA. CDR3 length equals 14 residues. CDR3 sequence: CSVAVNLANYGYTF. CDR3 DNA: TGCAGCGTTGCTGTTAACCTTGCTAACTATGGCTACACCTTC. The full variable domain, its missing parts supplied by reference TRBV29-1 and TRBJ1-2, is SAVISQKPSRDICQRGTSLTIQCQVDSQVTMMFWYRQQPGQSLTLIATANQGSEATYESGFVIDKFPISRPNLTFSTLTVSNMSPEDSSIYLCSVAVNLANYGYTFGSGTRLTVV.